The TCR beta chain described here comes from a study of blood T cell repertoires in COVID-19. Across the whole study: From T cells, B-cell-depleted T cells, or PBMCs came the material, which was cDNA or gDNA.

The germline gives CDR1 SGHDT, CDR2 YYEEEE. This CDR3 contains 13 residues. Trimming took off 4 bases at V and 5 bases at J, with 12 bases between the two ends. TCRdb's table, derived via immunoSEQ multiplex PCR, lists solely in-frame clones and lacks some. Of 270,000 or so clones listed, about four fifths are singletons. The V and J genes are TRBV5-6 and TRBJ2-5; D remains ambiguous. The TCR originated in a human donor with COVID-19, enrolled during active disease. The donor label of this sample is uncertain. The sample was peripheral blood. CDR3 residues: CASSGELWETQYF. CDR3 sequence (DNA): TGTGCCAGCAGCGGAGAGTTGTGGGAGACCCAGTACTTC.